These T cell receptor beta chains were read from a single sample in a study of T cells after yellow fever vaccination. One entry per CDR3 protein, called by TCRdb with MiXCR from the 5' RACE reads. The table shows approximately 510,000 distinct CDR3 sequences, with 20% to 25% occurring only once. This sample comprised PBMCs, obtained roughly 20 days after the first yellow fever vaccination. The receptor set was obtained from a man younger than 35 who received the YFV17D yellow fever vaccine. Each CDR3 is given with its conserved first and last residue. The D gene is left open where the match is weak. Some rows mark clone size as missing; the rest say once, few, many or name a class of expanded clone.

many,TRBJ2-1,TRBD1,TRBV12-3/TRBV12-4,TGTGCCAGCACCATCTCTCCGGGACAGGGAGATGGTTACGCATACAATGAGCAGTTCTTC,CASTISPGQGDGYAYNEQFF
.,TRBJ2-5,.,TRBV20-1,TGCAGTGCAGCACCATTCCCCTCCCAGTACTTC,CSAAPFPSQYF
few,TRBJ2-3,.,TRBV5-1,TGCGCCAGCAGTAATGGATCCCGCACAGATACGCAGTATTTT,CASSNGSRTDTQYF
.,TRBJ2-5,.,TRBV12-5,TGTGCTAGTGGTCTAGGAGGCAGCCAAGAGACCCAGTACTTC,CASGLGGSQETQYF
few,TRBJ2-2,TRBD2,TRBV7-6,TGTGCCAGCAGCTTAGCAGGGAGGGATACCGGGGAGCTGTTTTTT,CASSLAGRDTGELFF
few,TRBJ2-7,.,TRBV5-4,TGTGCCAGCAGCACCCGGGACAACTACGAGCAGTACTTC,CASSTRDNYEQYF
few,TRBJ1-2,.,TRBV10-3,TGTGCCATCAGCAGGGGCGATCAAAAATATGGCTACACCTTC,CAISRGDQKYGYTF
.,TRBJ1-5,.,TRBV23-1,TGCGCCAGCAGTCAAAGGTGTCAGCCCCAGCATTTT,CASSQRCQPQHF
many,TRBJ2-1,TRBD1,TRBV12-3/TRBV12-4,TGTGCCAGCAGTTTTCGGACAGGGAGTAATGAGCAGTTCTTC,CASSFRTGSNEQFF
few,TRBJ2-3,.,TRBV7-2,TGTGCCAGCAGCTTCAAAGCCAGATTCACAGATACGCAGTATTTT,CASSFKARFTDTQYF
.,TRBJ2-7,.,TRBV6-2/TRBV6-3,TGTGCCAGCAGTGGGGATACCTACGAGCAGTACTTC,CASSGDTYEQYF
few,TRBJ1-1,.,TRBV6-1,TGTGCCAGCAGACGGACGGTCGGTACTGAAGCTTTCTTT,CASRRTVGTEAFF
few,TRBJ2-2,TRBD1,TRBV5-1,TGCGCCAGCAGATTGGACAGGATTCAAGGGGAGCTGTTTTTT,CASRLDRIQGELFF
many,TRBJ2-1,.,TRBV24-1,TGTGCCACCAGTGATAACCCCGACAATGAGCAGTTCTTC,CATSDNPDNEQFF
many,TRBJ1-5,.,TRBV12-3/TRBV12-4,TGTGCCAGCAGTTTAGTGGCGGATCAGCCCCAGCATTTT,CASSLVADQPQHF
few,TRBJ2-2,.,TRBV14,TGTGCCAGCAGCCAAACATGGGCCCACACCGGGGAGCTGTTTTTT,CASSQTWAHTGELFF
few,TRBJ2-3,.,TRBV7-9,TGTGCCAGCAGCTCAATCGCCCGAGAGCGTACAGATACGCAGTATTTT,CASSSIARERTDTQYF
few,TRBJ1-1,.,TRBV29-1,TGCAGCGTAAGGGGCATGAACACTGAAGCTTTCTTT,CSVRGMNTEAFF
.,TRBJ1-1,.,TRBV7-9,TGTGCCAGCAGCTTAGTCGTCAGTCGAACGAGCACTGAAGCTTTCTTT,CASSLVVSRTSTEAFF
few,TRBJ1-5,.,TRBV30,TGTGCCTGGAGTGGGCAGGGAGGGCAGCCCCAGCATTTT,CAWSGQGGQPQHF
.,TRBJ2-3,TRBD1,TRBV6-1,TGTGCCAGCACAGGACAGGGGCTCCAAGTTGTGGATACGCAGTATTTT,CASTGQGLQVVDTQYF
.,TRBJ2-1,TRBD1,TRBV19,TGTGCCAGTAGGACAGGGGACCTTTACAATGAGCAGTTCTTC,CASRTGDLYNEQFF